This section outlines one TCR beta chain sequence together with its context. The sample is drawn from a study of T-cell reconstitution after alpha-beta-depleted transplantation in children. During its preparation, the TCRbeta library received unique molecular identifiers. Via MiXCR, TCRdb re-called the PCR reads, giving one row per CDR3 protein. The sample has approximately 400,000 distinct CDR3 sequences, about a tenth seen once. The CDR3 runs to 15 residues. The germline CDR1 and CDR2 sequences are SGHNT and YENEEA. V lost 5 bases and J lost 4, with 14 bases in between. The source material was PBMCs from the stem cell graft donor, sampled from the stem cell graft. The rearrangement uses TRBV11-3 and TRBJ2-2; possibly TRBD2 for D (6 bases). The sequence was collected from a human donor who donated a stem cell graft to a child with acute myeloid leukemia. The CDR3: CASSPPGAGTGELFF. In nucleotides, the CDR3 is TGTGCCAGCAGCCCCCCGGGAGCCGGCACCGGGGAGCTGTTTTTT.